This T cell receptor (beta chain) comes out of a study of blood T cell repertoires in COVID-19. Study information: The samples span acute and convalescent COVID-19 from the United States, Italy and Spain. T cells, B-cell-depleted T cells, or PBMCs supplied cDNA or gDNA.

Assay used: immunoSEQ multiplex PCR; TCRdb lists only in-frame clones, some missing. The sample includes around 190,000 clones, roughly three quarters of them seen just once. V lost 3 bases and J lost 5; bases outside the gene matches: 4. Germline V CDR1 and CDR2: SGHNT, YYREEE (reference sequence). This CDR3 region has 13 residues. This clone is deemed medium-sized. This sequence originates from a woman aged 45-60 years with active or convalescent COVID-19. The V and J genes are TRBV5-4 and TRBJ2-7, with 8 positions matching TRBD1. The sequenced material came from peripheral blood. In DNA form, the CDR3 reads TGTGCCAGCAGCTATGACAGGGGAAACGAGCAGTACTTC. Translating it yields CASSYDRGNEQYF.